The 18 T cell receptor beta chains presented below share a single source sample, sequenced in a study of blood T cell repertoires in COVID-19. Sequencing used immunoSEQ multiplex PCR; TCRdb keeps in-frame clones, though not all of them. The repertoire consists of over 85,000 clones, with approximately 89% occurring once and the leading ten covering 7.4%. Sample: peripheral blood. These receptors originate from a human donor with acute or convalescent COVID-19. The donor label of this sample is uncertain.

The CDR3 nucleotides are TGTGCCAGCAGACCGGGACAGGGGGCCACAGATACGCAGTATTTT. Translation gives CASRPGQGATDTQYF. V is TRBV28 and J is TRBJ2-3; TRBD1 aligns across 12 bases. J was trimmed by 2 bases and V by 6 bases; bases with no gene match: 3. The CDR3 runs to 15 residues. Germline values: CDR1 MDHEN, CDR2 SYDVKM.

CDR3 amino acids: CASSERARGFDGYTF. The CDR3 DNA follows: TGTGCCAGCAGTGAACGGGCCAGGGGATTTGATGGCTACACCTTC. The V gene is TRBV2, the J gene TRBJ1-2, with D possibly TRBD1 on 6 matching bases. Trimming took 2 bases from V and 6 from J, leaving 16 bases between them. Germline V lookup: CDR1 SNHLY, CDR2 FYNNEI. The CDR3 has 15 amino acids.

The CDR3 DNA follows: TGCGCCAGCAGTGAGTCGGCACTGGGACAATCGAACACTGAAGCTTTCTTT. Its protein product is CASSESALGQSNTEAFF. V and J are TRBV10-1 and TRBJ1-1; possibly TRBD1 for D (6 bases). Germline V CDR1 and CDR2: WNHNN, SYGVQD (reference sequence). Trimming left V 0 bases short and J 1 base short, with 15 bases between. CDR3 length: 17 amino acids.

This clone was seen more than once but under ten times. The chain carries TRBV7-2 and TRBJ2-7; tentative D call: TRBD1 (5 bases). Trimming took 1 base from V and 4 from J, leaving 14 bases between them. CDR1 and CDR2 from the germline V gene are SGHTA and FQGNSA. This CDR3 has 15 residues. In DNA form, the CDR3 reads TGTGCCAGCAGCTTAGGCCAGGACACCTTTTACGAGCAGTACTTC. Translated, it gives CASSLGQDTFYEQYF.

The chain carries TRBV29-1 and TRBJ2-5, with a possible D match to TRBD1 (6 bases). This CDR3 region has 14 residues. Per germline, CDR1 SQVTM and CDR2 ANQGSEA. V dropped 3 bases and J dropped 2 bases, with 13 bases sitting between them. DNA of the CDR3: TGCAGCGTTGATAGGGGTGGACAGCAAGAGACCCAGTACTTC. This codes for CSVDRGGQQETQYF.

CDR3 sequence: CASSLLKSGVYNEQFF. Written as DNA, the CDR3 is TGTGCCAGCAGCTTATTGAAGAGTGGAGTCTACAATGAGCAGTTCTTC. V gene TRBV7-8 combines with J gene TRBJ2-1; D unclear. Germline CDR1 reads SGHVS; CDR2 reads FQNEAQ. The V end lost 2 bases, the J end lost 3 bases, and 14 bases lay between the germline ends. The CDR3 is 16 amino acids.

This rearrangement joins TRBV29-1 to TRBJ2-2; 11 bases align to TRBD1. Germline CDR1 SQVTM, CDR2 ANQGSEA. The trim removed 6 bases at V and 6 bases at J, leaving 3 bases unmatched. This CDR3 spans 13 amino acids. CDR3 residues: CSVDRGHSGELFF. For the CDR3, the DNA is TGCAGCGTGGACAGGGGGCATTCCGGGGAGCTGTTTTTT.

The V and J genes are TRBV7-6 and TRBJ2-7; D may be TRBD2 (7 bases). Between the trimmed V and J ends, which lost 1 base and 3 bases, there was a span of 10 bases. In germline, CDR1 is SGHVS, CDR2 FNYEAQ. The CDR3 is made up of 14 amino acids. The CDR3 nucleotides read TGTGCCAGCAGCTTAGGGGGGGGCAGCTACGAGCAGTACTTC. Protein product: CASSLGGGSYEQYF.

The J gene is TRBJ1-6, the V gene TRBV9; D is undetermined. V was trimmed by 4 bases and J by 7 bases, leaving 15 bases between them. The V gene's germline CDR1 is SGDLS and CDR2 YYNGEE. This CDR3 has 15 residues. CDR3 amino acids: CASSPGGAQNSPLHF. DNA of the CDR3: TGTGCCAGCAGCCCCGGAGGTGCGCAGAATTCACCCCTCCACTTT.

The rearrangement joins TRBV5-1 to TRBJ1-6, with TRBD1 as a possible D gene (6 bases). Per germline, CDR1 SGHRS and CDR2 YFSETQ. V lost 0 bases and J 6 bases, leaving 16 bases between the germline ends. The CDR3 consists of 17 residues. Here the CDR3 reads CASSLGAQGPLNSPLHF. The CDR3 DNA reads TGCGCCAGCAGCTTGGGTGCACAGGGACCTCTTAATTCACCCCTCCACTTT.

The chain joins TRBV12-3 or TRBV12-4 to TRBJ1-5, with D possibly being TRBD1 (5 bases). Between the trimmed V and J ends, which lost 4 bases and 7 bases, there was a span of 11 bases. The length of the CDR3 is 13 residues. The chain's CDR3 is CASSSAGIQPQHF. CDR3 in DNA: TGTGCCAGCAGTTCTGCAGGGATCCAGCCCCAGCATTTT.

This chain links TRBV18 with TRBJ1-5; 9 bases agree with TRBD1. V lost 8 bases and J lost 2; bases outside the gene matches: 7. Germline values: CDR1 KGHSH, CDR2 LQKENI. The CDR3 consists of 15 residues. CDR3 in DNA: TGTGCCAGCAGCGGGACAGGGACGGGCAATCAGCCCCAGCATTTT. Residues: CASSGTGTGNQPQHF.

V and J are TRBV2 and TRBJ1-5; tentatively, D is TRBD1 (5 bases). Germline V gene sequence: CDR1 SNHLY, CDR2 FYNNEI. Trimming stripped 7 bases from V and 6 bases from J, with 13 bases between. This CDR3 region has 13 residues. Here the CDR3 DNA reads TGTGCCAGCAACCCGGGGGTGGCTCAGCCCCAGCATTTT. Protein product: CASNPGVAQPQHF.

This clone was observed once. The chain is built from TRBV5-1 and TRBJ1-1; the match to TRBD1 covers 7 bases. This CDR3 contains 14 residues. Germline assignment: CDR1 SGHRS and CDR2 YFSETQ. V gave up 0 bases and J gave up 7 bases; unmatched junction bases: 6. DNA for the CDR3: TGCGCCAGCAGCTTGGCCAGGGGGAGAGGTGAAGCTTTCTTT. Translating gives CASSLARGRGEAFF.

The chain is built from TRBV6-6 and TRBJ1-5, with 11 bases identical to TRBD1. The CDR3 consists of 19 residues. V gave up 5 bases and J gave up 1 base; unmatched junction bases: 13. Germline V gives CDR1 MNHNY, CDR2 SVGAGI (reference sequence). DNA of the CDR3: TGTGCCAGCAGTCGCGGACAGGGGGCGCTTGGAATCAGCAATCAGCCCCAGCATTTT. Its protein is CASSRGQGALGISNQPQHF.

The chain recombines TRBV2 with TRBJ1-1; tentative D call: TRBD1 (6 bases). The CDR3 contains 14 residues. CDR1 is SNHLY, CDR2 FYNNEI, per germline. The V gene lost 6 bases and the J gene lost 1 base, with 12 bases spanning the gap. CDR3 amino acids: CASRPGGGNTEAFF. For the CDR3, the DNA is TGTGCCAGCAGGCCGGGAGGGGGGAACACTGAAGCTTTCTTT.

The rearrangement joins TRBV9 to TRBJ2-1; TRBD1 matches at 8 bases. There are 16 residues in the CDR3. Germline assignment: CDR1 SGDLS and CDR2 YYNGEE. V dropped 0 bases and J dropped 8; count of bases not matched to a gene: 10. The CDR3 DNA is TGTGCCAGCAGCGTAGACGGACAGGGACTCAGGGATGAGCAGTTCTTC. It codes for CASSVDGQGLRDEQFF.

This clone showed up just once. The gene calls are TRBV6-6 and TRBJ1-2, with no clear D. This CDR3 has 15 amino acids. Germline V lookup: CDR1 MNHNY, CDR2 SVGAGI (reference sequence). V lost 6 bases and J 2 bases, leaving 16 bases between the germline ends. The CDR3 bases are TGTGCCAGCAGACCGGGTGTGGGAGGGAACTATGGCTACACCTTC. This sequence encodes CASRPGVGGNYGYTF.